This TCR beta chain was documented in a study of glioma-infiltrating T cells after dendritic cell vaccination. About the study: Dendritic cell vaccination trial patients had either newly diagnosed or recurrent glioblastoma. Patients received autologous tumor lysate-pulsed dendritic cell vaccination between about 2002 and 2012.

As for this clone: Its antigen remains unknown.

Fresh-frozen tumor tissue and more than two years of survival data were available for all. Study-level results: No direct clonality-survival link was found; a diverse polyclonal response may matter.

TCRdb's copy holds only in-frame clones and misses some; the assay was immunoSEQ multiplex PCR. This sample has some 30,000 clones, with 90% to 95% found just once. Germline CDR1 and CDR2: SGHAT and FQNNGV. This CDR3 has 18 residues. The V and J ends lost 1 base and 5 bases, in that order; junction bases with no gene match: 8. This sequence was found in a human donor with glioblastoma. J is TRBJ2-3 and V is TRBV11-2; 14 nucleotides line up with TRBD2. Sequenced material: blood, taken before dendritic cell vaccination. This CDR3 reads CASSLVGTSGSSLDTQYF. The CDR3 coding sequence is TGTGCCAGCAGCTTAGTCGGGACTAGCGGGAGTTCGCTAGATACGCAGTATTTT.